This T cell receptor (beta chain) was sequenced for a study of post-analysis software for immune sequencing data (dated by TCRdb to between 2014 and 2017). Context from the whole study: Recorded disease courses included relapsing-remitting, secondary progressive and progressive-relapsing multiple sclerosis, with some patients lacking subtype annotation. A subset of samples was prepared in parallel using single-end sample barcoding, then pooled and co-amplified after Illumina adapter ligation. The patient repertoires were compared against more than 10 previously published healthy control repertoires obtained from donors aged about 6 to 28 years.

In this sample, this clonotype turned up a few times. There is no known antigen for this receptor. Per-base qualities were not stored, and no clone one base away is much larger. Libraries were built with PCR. Data came from an Illumina HiSeq 2500. Unique molecular identifiers were incorporated into TCR beta cDNA libraries to reduce PCR and sequencing biases. Per 1 to 10 million input T cells, roughly 500,000 cDNA molecules were obtained, such that each molecule approximated one T cell. The same protocol used for the earlier healthy control dataset was applied to prepare and sequence the patient libraries. Within a given batch, samples were prepared together, multiplexed and sequenced on the same HiSeq lane. In the authors' own workflow: Raw barcoded reads were processed with MIGEC, discarding single-read molecular identifier groups before consensus assembly and CDR3 extraction. Clonotype tables were post-analysed with VDJtools, normalizing diversity by down-sampling all datasets to the smallest sample size. In repertoire overlap clustering, CDR3 amino acid sequences, but not nucleotide sequences, were matched to correct batch-related cross-sample contamination. TCRdb passed the public sequencing reads through fastp at Q25 and MiXCR, retaining productive beta sequences. Duplicate CDR3 protein sequences are folded into a single record with the most common DNA and genes. These V and J calls rely on TCRdb rather than the paper's analysis. Counted in this sample were 350,000 to 450,000 distinct CDR3 sequences; less than 35% of them appeared once. The leading ten clones occupy 13% of the sample.

TCR beta repertoires were profiled from peripheral blood of roughly 13 young patients with multiple sclerosis to demonstrate the VDJtools post-analysis software. Multiple sclerosis patients were children and adolescents aged 6 to 15 years. Results the study describes overall, beyond this receptor: Significantly higher frequencies in patients than in controls were found for roughly 5 TRBV segments, including TRBV5-6, TRBV5-1 and TRBV20-1. When samples were clustered directly using the F measure, samples prepared in the same batch co-clustered strongly, which prompted a batch-effect correction. The control group was slightly older than the multiple sclerosis patient group. Significantly lower normalized Chao1 diversity was found in multiple sclerosis patients than in controls, suggesting substantial peripheral T-cell clonal expansion.

The cysteine opens and the phenylalanine closes a CDR3 of 12 amino acids. Kept here is only the CDR3 DNA, which spans 36 bases and is read in frame from base 1. According to the germline V gene, CDR1 reads SGHVS and CDR2 reads FQNEAQ. Trimming at the junction amounts to 0 bases on V and 3 bases on J, and the germline ends lie 3 bases apart. The rearrangement combines TRBV7-8 with TRBJ2-7; the D segment cannot be called with confidence. The clonotype originates from a girl aged 10 to 17 with multiple sclerosis. Sequencing was carried out using blood. The CDR3: CASSLARYEQYF. The DNA reads as follows: TGTGCCAGCAGCTTAGCCCGCTACGAGCAGTACTTC.